A single sample gave rise to the 26 T cell receptor beta chains below, sequenced in a study of blood T cell repertoires in COVID-19. Profiling relied on immunoSEQ multiplex PCR, and the TCRdb table lists in-frame clones only, not all of them. Of 150,000 to 200,000 clones listed, about four fifths were seen once; the top ten hold 7.8%. Sequences were obtained from peripheral blood. These receptors came from a woman aged 55-69 years with COVID-19, enrolled during active disease.

This clone was picked up one time. The rearrangement uses TRBV11-3 and TRBJ2-3, with D unclear. V was trimmed by 4 bases and J by 4 bases, leaving 9 bases between them. The length of the CDR3 is 13 residues. CDR1 SGHNT and CDR2 YENEEA come from the germline V gene. The CDR3 sequence: CASSSTFPDTQYF. CDR3 nucleotides: TGTGCCAGCAGCTCCACTTTCCCAGATACGCAGTATTTT.

This chain uses TRBV16 with TRBJ2-1; TRBD1 might be the D (5 bases). The CDR3 is 15 amino acids. Germline CDR1 KGHSY, CDR2 FQNENV. The V and J ends lost 3 bases and 5 bases respectively, with 14 bases between them. This chain's CDR3 is CASSQRQGANNEQFF. The DNA for the CDR3 is TGTGCCAGCAGCCAGCGTCAGGGTGCCAACAATGAGCAGTTCTTC.

This sequence joins TRBV5-1 and TRBJ1-1, with a possible D match to TRBD1 (6 bases). Trimming took off 4 bases at V and 1 base at J, with 11 bases between the two ends. The germline V gene has CDR1 SGHRS and CDR2 YFSETQ. The CDR3 is made up of 14 amino acids. The CDR3 sequence is CASSPSGQNTEAFF. DNA for the CDR3: TGCGCCAGCAGCCCCTCGGGACAGAACACTGAAGCTTTCTTT.

This sequence joins TRBV6-4 and TRBJ1-5; 8 bases are shared with TRBD1. This CDR3 contains 13 residues. J was trimmed by 7 bases and V by 8 bases; bases with no gene match: 7. Germline V gene data show CDR1 as MRHNA and CDR2 as SNTAGT. The CDR3 bases are TGTGCCAGCGGGACAGGAGAGGGCCAGCCCCAGCATTTT. It codes for CASGTGEGQPQHF.

This chain links TRBV15 with TRBJ2-3; 7 nucleotides match TRBD1. CDR3 length: 14 residues. V dropped 6 bases and J dropped 0; count of bases not matched to a gene: 3. Germline assignment: CDR1 LNHNV and CDR2 YYDKDF (reference sequence). The CDR3 loop reads CATRGTASTDTQYF. The CDR3 coding sequence is TGTGCCACCAGGGGGACAGCCAGCACAGATACGCAGTATTTT.

This chain connects TRBV2 to TRBJ1-1, with D unclear. Germline loops: CDR1 SNHLY, CDR2 FYNNEI. V was trimmed by 7 bases and J by 1 base, leaving 19 bases between them. The CDR3 has 16 amino acids. CDR3 nucleotides: TGTGCCAGCATCGAAGCCCCAGGATTTGGGAACACTGAAGCTTTCTTT. Its translation: CASIEAPGFGNTEAFF.

The V call is TRBV6-6, the J call TRBJ2-2; D call uncertain. The V gene's germline CDR1 is MNHNY and CDR2 SVGAGI (reference sequence). Trimming took off 6 bases at V and 4 bases at J, with 12 bases between the two ends. The CDR3 consists of 14 residues. CDR3 residues: CASSPPSGTGELFF. The CDR3 DNA sequence: TGTGCCAGCAGCCCACCGTCGGGCACCGGGGAGCTGTTTTTT.

The chain's CDR3 is CASSLAGGKQPQHF. Here the CDR3 DNA reads TGTGCCAGCAGCTTGGCCGGGGGGAAACAGCCCCAGCATTTT. The V gene is TRBV5-6, the J gene TRBJ1-5; D is possibly TRBD1 (5 bases). This CDR3 has 14 amino acids. CDR1 SGHDT and CDR2 YYEEEE come from the germline V gene. V was shortened by 0 bases and J by 7 bases, with 11 bases between the two germline ends.

The chain employs TRBV28 and TRBJ1-3, with TRBD1 matching over 7 bases. CDR1 MDHEN and CDR2 SYDVKM come from the germline V gene. The trim removed 6 bases at V and 0 bases at J, leaving 5 bases unmatched. The CDR3 is 15 residues long. CDR3 residues: CASRAQGYSGNTIYF. DNA of the CDR3: TGTGCCAGCAGGGCACAGGGGTACTCTGGAAACACCATATATTTT.

This chain joins TRBV7-8 and TRBJ1-1; unclear D gene. The V and J ends lost 2 bases and 3 bases respectively, with 16 bases between them. The CDR3 sequence is 16 residues long. The V gene's germline CDR1 is SGHVS and CDR2 FQNEAQ. CDR3 amino acids: CASSLLMFVSDTEAFF. As DNA, the CDR3 is TGTGCCAGCAGCTTACTCATGTTCGTGTCAGACACTGAAGCTTTCTTT.

The chain carries TRBV4-2 and TRBJ1-3; D is unclear. Germline CDR1 and CDR2: LGHNA and YNFKEQ. The CDR3 sequence is 14 residues long. Deletions cut 3 bases from V and 6 bases from J, with 12 bases between. The CDR3 nucleotides read TGTGCCAGCAGCCATACAGATCGCGAAAACACCATATATTTT. It is translated as CASSHTDRENTIYF.

This chain joins TRBV21-1 and TRBJ1-1; TRBD1 reflects the table's D call only, with no check against the DNA. TRBV21-1 is recorded as a pseudogene. The CDR3 covers 12 residues. The CDR3 sequence is CASRVGAAEAFF. As DNA, the CDR3 is TGTGCCAGCAGAGTGGGGGCCGCTGAAGCTTTCTTT.

The chain carries TRBV11-2 and TRBJ2-1; 12 bases align to TRBD2. This CDR3 spans 16 amino acids. The germline gives CDR1 SGHAT, CDR2 FQNNGV. The V and J ends lost 4 bases and 9 bases, in that order; junction bases with no gene match: 10. This chain's CDR3 is CASSSIPGLAGGEQFF. CDR3 sequence (DNA): TGTGCCAGCAGCTCGATCCCGGGACTAGCGGGTGGTGAGCAGTTCTTC.

The J gene is TRBJ1-1, the V gene TRBV2, with a tentative D call TRBD1 (6 bases). The germline gives CDR1 SNHLY, CDR2 FYNNEI. The CDR3 is 15 amino acids. Trimming removed 6 bases at V and 4 bases at J, with 18 bases between. The CDR3 spells CASSLWGRGTTEAFF. The CDR3 DNA follows: TGTGCCAGCAGCCTATGGGGCAGGGGAACCACTGAAGCTTTCTTT.

V is TRBV27 and J is TRBJ1-5; D is unclear. Per germline, CDR1 MNHEY and CDR2 SMNVEV (reference sequence). V was cut by 5 bases and J by 0 bases, with 11 bases left in between. The CDR3 is 15 residues long. The CDR3 DNA reads as TGTGCCAGCAGTCCCGTCTTAGATAGCAATCAGCCCCAGCATTTT. Its translation is CASSPVLDSNQPQHF.

The rearrangement joins TRBV15 to TRBJ1-1; 10 nucleotides match TRBD1. The CDR3 covers 15 residues. With V trimmed by 3 bases and J by 3 bases, 4 bases remained unmatched. In germline, CDR1 is LNHNV, CDR2 YYDKDF (reference sequence). CDR3: CATSRVTGGYTEAFF. CDR3 coding DNA: TGTGCCACCAGCAGGGTGACAGGGGGCTACACTGAAGCTTTCTTT.

The chain links TRBV5-1 to TRBJ1-5, with D perhaps TRBD1 (6 bases). Germline V gene data show CDR1 as SGHRS and CDR2 as YFSETQ. Trimming removed 0 bases from V and 1 base from J, with 14 bases in between. CDR3 length: 17 amino acids. In DNA, the CDR3 is TGCGCCAGCAGCTTGGCCAGGGGCGAAGAGAGCAATCAGCCCCAGCATTTT. This encodes CASSLARGEESNQPQHF.

The rearrangement uses TRBV11-2 and TRBJ1-6, with TRBD1 matching over 8 bases. Germline loops: CDR1 SGHAT, CDR2 FQNNGV. After removal of 0 bases from V and 7 bases from J, the junction contained 2 bases not matched to a gene. This CDR3 is built from 15 residues. This CDR3 is CASSLDRQGNSPLHF. CDR3 coding DNA: TGTGCCAGCAGCTTAGATAGACAGGGGAATTCACCCCTCCACTTT. Combining the CDR3 with reference TRBV11-2 and TRBJ1-6 gives the whole variable domain EAGVAQSPRYKIIEKRQSVAFWCNPISGHATLYWYQQILGQGPKLLIQFQNNGVVDDSQLPKDRFSAERLKGVDSTLKIQPAKLEDSAVYLCASSLDRQGNSPLHFGNGTRLTVT.

There are a few counts of this clone. V is TRBV6-5 and J is TRBJ1-1; D gene uncertain. CDR1 is MNHEY and CDR2 is SVGAGI in the germline V gene. V was cut by 8 bases and J by 3 bases, with 7 bases left in between. CDR3 size: 11 residues. Here the CDR3 reads CASRYHTEAFF. DNA for the CDR3: TGTGCCAGCCGCTACCACACTGAAGCTTTCTTT.

The rearrangement joins TRBV30 to TRBJ1-1, with 10 bases identical to TRBD1. The germline V gene has CDR1 GTSNPN and CDR2 SVGIG (reference sequence). The J segment lost 0 bases and the V segment lost 4 bases, leaving 5 bases of the junction unmatched. The CDR3 length is 15 residues. CDR3 DNA: TGTGCCTGGACGACAGGGGGCAGAGTGAACACTGAAGCTTTCTTT. This codes for CAWTTGGRVNTEAFF.

The rearrangement joins TRBV7-2 to TRBJ1-2, with D uncertain. The V gene's germline CDR1 is SGHTA and CDR2 FQGNSA. The germline V and J ends were trimmed by 3 bases and 7 bases, with 12 bases remaining between them. This CDR3 contains 13 residues. CDR3 loop: CASSFPSIGGYTF. The CDR3 DNA reads TGTGCCAGCAGCTTCCCAAGTATCGGTGGCTACACCTTC.

The V call is TRBV4-2, the J call TRBJ2-2, with a possible D match to TRBD1 (5 bases). Germline loops: CDR1 LGHNA, CDR2 YNFKEQ. The CDR3 has 16 residues. V shed 4 bases and J shed 1 base, with 13 bases lying between them. DNA for the CDR3: TGTGCCAGCAGCCTAGAAGGCAGGGTGAACACCGGGGAGCTGTTTTTT. Its translation is CASSLEGRVNTGELFF.

The chain has TRBV30 and TRBJ2-5; possible D gene TRBD2, 5 bases. Germline V gene sequence: CDR1 GTSNPN, CDR2 SVGIG (reference sequence). Trimming took off 1 base at V and 7 bases at J, with 10 bases between the two ends. The CDR3 runs 12 residues. CDR3 sequence: CAWSELRGTQYF. The CDR3 DNA reads TGTGCCTGGAGTGAGCTTCGGGGGACCCAGTACTTC.

This clone was picked up one time. The chain combines TRBV9 with TRBJ1-2; 7 nucleotides agree with TRBD1. V shed 1 base and J 5 bases; nucleotides not matched to a gene: 17. CDR3 length: 18 amino acids. CDR1 and CDR2 (germline): SGDLS, YYNGEE. CDR3 in amino acids: CASSVQARVFGDSYGYTF. The CDR3 nucleotides are TGTGCCAGCAGCGTACAAGCAAGGGTTTTCGGGGACAGTTATGGCTACACCTTC. Based on the CDR3 plus reference TRBV9 and TRBJ1-2, the full variable domain is DSGVTQTPKHLITATGQRVTLRCSPRSGDLSVYWYQQSLDQGLQFLIQYYNGEERAKGNILERFSAQQFPDLHSELNLSSLELGDSALYFCASSVQARVFGDSYGYTFGSGTRLTVV.

The chain links TRBV18 to TRBJ1-6; D gene uncertain. V lost 1 base, J lost 7 bases, and 11 bases lay in between. Germline assignment: CDR1 KGHSH and CDR2 LQKENI. This CDR3 has 15 residues. The CDR3 loop reads CASSPRLTLNSPLHF. As DNA, the CDR3 is TGTGCCAGCTCACCACGTTTAACCCTAAATTCACCCCTCCACTTT.

This chain uses TRBV13 with TRBJ2-5, with TRBD1 matching 10 bases. The V gene end was trimmed by 4 bases and the J gene end by 1 base; junction bases not matched to a gene: 15. The CDR3 spans 19 residues. Germline V gene data show CDR1 as PRHDT and CDR2 as FYEKMQ (reference sequence). CDR3 sequence: CASSSKTGGVSRIQETQYF. CDR3 bases: TGTGCCAGCAGCTCCAAGACAGGGGGCGTATCTCGAATCCAAGAGACCCAGTACTTC.